Described below is a single TCR beta chain sequence and its context. The data were taken from a study of control samples from healthy donors and cancer patients. Profiled with immunoSEQ multiplex PCR; TCRdb holds only in-frame clones, not every one. In the table there are 100,000 to 150,000 clones, about 90% of which are singletons. Germline loops: CDR1 MNHEY, CDR2 SVGAGI. Trimming cost V 6 bases and J 11 bases, with 17 bases left between them. This CDR3 spans 12 amino acids. The sequence came from a man aged 18 to 30 in good health. The source material was blood. The V call is TRBV6-5, the J call TRBJ2-7; D possibly corresponds to TRBD1 (5 bases). The CDR3 DNA sequence: TGTGCCAGCAGAGCAGACAGCCGCCTTGAGTACTTC. This encodes CASRADSRLEYF.